The sequence of this TCR beta chain was determined in a study of cytomegalovirus exposure and HLA in healthy donors. Study-wide findings and caveats: Presence/absence results assume similar sequencing depth per donor, which may not hold. TCR beta sequences numbering around 15,000 were associated with HLA alleles at 0.05 false discovery rate in a later analysis. Follow-up analysis found HLA locus-dependent TCR association rates, highest for DRB1 and lowest for HLA-C. The majority of CMV-associated TCR beta chains were reported as apparently HLA-restricted in a later analysis.

PCR used 60 Vbeta primers and 13 Jbeta primers. Assay used: immunoSEQ multiplex PCR; TCRdb lists only in-frame clones, some missing. The sample includes around 72,000 clones, 50% to 80% of them seen just once. This CDR3 contains 19 residues. Germline CDR1 is SGHTA and CDR2 is FQGNSA. V gave up 6 bases and J gave up 0 bases; unmatched junction bases: 19. In the case of this clone: Its antigen is unidentified.

V and J are TRBV7-2 and TRBJ1-2; 7 bases match TRBD1. The sample consisted of PBMCs. The origin of this receptor is a man in his forties or fifties in good health and CMV-seropositive. The CDR3 DNA reads TGTGCCAGCAGGACAGGGCCCCCGTACCGGGACACCTCTAACTATGGCTACACCTTC. Amino acids: CASRTGPPYRDTSNYGYTF.